This TCR beta chain was captured by sequencing in a study of blood T cell repertoires in COVID-19. The overall study: The analysed material was cDNA or gDNA that came from T cells, B-cell-depleted T cells, or PBMCs.

Per the authors' pipeline: Estimation of nucleated cell counts relied on the amplification of reference gene primers. The method was immunoSEQ multiplex PCR; TCRdb's version includes in-frame clones alone and lacks a portion of them. The V and J calls and clone size are taken from that table; D and trimming were inferred from the DNA. Of about 190,000 clones in the sample, roughly 80% are singletons; the top ten hold about 13%. Deletions cut 3 bases from V and 3 bases from J, with 24 bases between. The CDR3 consists of 18 residues. Per the germline V gene, CDR1 is LNHDA and CDR2 is SQIVND (reference sequence).

The sequenced material came from peripheral blood. This TCR came from a man aged 50-60 years who had recovered from COVID-19. This chain connects TRBV19 to TRBJ2-7; D might be TRBD1 (6 bases). CDR3 DNA: TGTGCCAGTAGTATTCGTTTAGGGTCAGGGGCAACCAGCTACGAGCAGTACTTC. This translates into CASSIRLGSGATSYEQYF. Complete variable domain (other parts from reference TRBV19 and TRBJ2-7): DGGITQSPKYLFRKEGQNVTLSCEQNLNHDAMYWYRQDPGQGLRLIYYSQIVNDFQKGDIAEGYSVSREKKESFPLTVTSAQKNPTAFYLCASSIRLGSGATSYEQYFGPGTRLTVT.